This T cell receptor beta chain was sequenced for a study of molecular identifiers for immune sequencing clone quantification. TCRdb independently ran MiXCR on the PCR reads; one entry per CDR3 protein. The data hold roughly 40,000 distinct CDR3 sequences, with approximately 18% observed a single time. V shed 3 bases and J 0 bases; nucleotides not matched to a gene: 4. The CDR3 has 15 residues. The V gene's germline CDR1 is MDHEN and CDR2 SYDVKM. The gene calls are TRBV28 and TRBJ2-7; the match to TRBD1 covers 8 bases. The sequenced sample was naive CD8+ T cells from blood, with Jurkat cell RNA spiked in. Described subset: FACS-sorted CD8+CD4-CCR7+CD45RA+ naive T cells. This receptor was taken from a human donor in good health. Some libraries in this study had Jurkat cell RNA spiked in. CDR3 loop: CASSFGQGSSYEQYF. CDR3 DNA: TGTGCCAGCAGTTTTGGACAGGGCAGCTCCTACGAGCAGTACTTC.